The rows below give T cell receptor beta chains drawn from one sample of a study of blood T cell repertoires in COVID-19. Only in-frame clones appear in the TCRdb table, and some are missing; sequencing was by immunoSEQ multiplex PCR. In the table there are some 70,000 clones, about 90% of which are singletons. The sequenced sample was peripheral blood. Source of these receptors: a human donor in a cohort sampled during active COVID-19. CDR3s include the opening cysteine and the closing phenylalanine or tryptophan. The order of the fields is clone size, D gene, J gene, V gene, CDR3 DNA, CDR3 protein. D genes are given only for firm matches. Clone size is stated in some rows and not others, as once, few, many or a class when expanded.

-	-	TRBJ2-1	TRBV19	TGTGCCAGTAGTTCCGGGACTTGGGGCTACAATGAGCAGTTCTTC	CASSSGTWGYNEQFF
-	-	TRBJ1-6	TRBV9	TGTGCCAGCGGCCAGCGGGACACCTTTAATTCACCCCTCCACTTT	CASGQRDTFNSPLHF
-	TRBD2	TRBJ2-7	TRBV5-1	TGCGCCAGCAGCTCCAACCTAGCGGGGGGGCCTGTCGAGCAGTACTTC	CASSSNLAGGPVEQYF
once	-	TRBJ2-1	TRBV28	TGTGCCAGCAGCTCAGCAGCCACGCAGGGCGAGCAGTTCTTC	CASSSAATQGEQFF
-	TRBD2	TRBJ2-1	TRBV28	TGTGCCAGCAGTTTATTGGGGACTAACTCCTACAATGAGCAGTTCTTC	CASSLLGTNSYNEQFF
-	TRBD1	TRBJ1-2	TRBV6-6	TGTGCCAGCACCAAGGGACAGGTGATTAACTATGGCTACACCTTC	CASTKGQVINYGYTF
-	TRBD2	TRBJ2-7	TRBV9	TGTGCCAGCAGCGGGGGACTAGTGAGCTCCTACGAGCAGTACTTC	CASSGGLVSSYEQYF
-	TRBD2	TRBJ2-7	TRBV4-3	TGCGCCAGCAGCCAAGACCGGGGGGTTTCCTACGAGCAGTACTTC	CASSQDRGVSYEQYF
few	-	TRBJ2-5	TRBV18	TGTGCCACCTCTCCCCGGTACCAAGAGACCCAGTACTTC	CATSPRYQETQYF
-	-	TRBJ1-1	TRBV5-4	TGTGCCAGCAGCTTGCTAACAGGTACGGTCACTGAAGCTTTCTTT	CASSLLTGTVTEAFF
-	TRBD1	TRBJ2-2	TRBV28	TGTGCCAGCAGGGCGGGACAGGGGAACACCGGGGAGCTGTTTTTT	CASRAGQGNTGELFF
-	-	TRBJ1-2	TRBV30	TGTGCCTGGAGTGCGGGGGGCCCTAACTATGGCTACACCTTC	CAWSAGGPNYGYTF
-	TRBD2	TRBJ2-1	TRBV7-2	TGTGCCAGCAGCTCCCTAGGGACTAGCGGGAGAAATGAGCAGTTCTTC	CASSSLGTSGRNEQFF
-	TRBD1	TRBJ1-2	TRBV7-2	TGTGCCAGCAGCCTCCCTAGGACAGGGGGACATGGCTACACCTTC	CASSLPRTGGHGYTF
-	-	TRBJ2-7	TRBV11-2	TGTGCCAGCAGCTTAGCGCCGGGTACGTACGAGCAGTACTTC	CASSLAPGTYEQYF
-	-	TRBJ1-2	TRBV30	TGTGCCTGGAGTTCCGACAGGCCCGGCTACACCTTC	CAWSSDRPGYTF
-	TRBD1	TRBJ1-5	TRBV15	TGTGCCACCAGCGGCGACAGGGGGAGCAATCAGCCCCAGCATTTT	CATSGDRGSNQPQHF
-	-	TRBJ1-2	TRBV28	TGTGCCAGTATTAAGGGGCCCTATGGCTACACCTTC	CASIKGPYGYTF
-	-	TRBJ2-7	TRBV5-1	TGCGCCAGCAGCCTACAGGACTACGAGCAGTACTTC	CASSLQDYEQYF
-	-	TRBJ2-4	TRBV6-5	TGTGCCAGCAGTTACTCGACTGTCGGCATTCAGTACTTC	CASSYSTVGIQYF
once	-	TRBJ1-3	TRBV2	TGTGCCAGCAGCATTGGGACTTCCGGCTCTGGAAACACCATATATTTT	CASSIGTSGSGNTIYF
-	-	TRBJ2-1	TRBV2	TGTGCCAGCAGTCGGGTGAGCTCCTACAATGAGCAGTTCTTC	CASSRVSSYNEQFF
-	-	TRBJ1-2	TRBV5-1	TGCGCCAGCAGCTTGGTAGCCATGGGGGCGAGCTATGGCTACACCTTC	CASSLVAMGASYGYTF
-	-	TRBJ1-2	TRBV25-1	TGTGCCAGCAGGGACAGCAACTATGGCTACACCTTC	CASRDSNYGYTF
-	-	TRBJ1-1	TRBV2	TGTGCCAGCAGGCAGGAAGCAGGGGACACTGAAGCTTTCTTT	CASRQEAGDTEAFF
-	-	TRBJ1-5	TRBV10-2	TGCGCCAGCAGTGAGGTTGGGAGGGGTAGCAATCAGCCCCAGCATTTT	CASSEVGRGSNQPQHF
-	TRBD2	TRBJ2-7	TRBV5-4	TGTGCCAGCAGCTTTCGGGCTAGCGGGGGGTCGAGCTCCTACGAGCAGTACTTC	CASSFRASGGSSSYEQYF
-	-	TRBJ1-1	TRBV29-1	TGCAGCGCACAGAACACTGAAGCTTTCTTT	CSAQNTEAFF